This paragraph covers one T cell receptor beta chain sequence. Its antigen is undetermined. The data were taken from a study of cytomegalovirus exposure and HLA in healthy donors. Study-wide findings and caveats: As a later analysis revealed, most CMV-associated TCR beta chains appeared HLA-restricted. Some TCR beta chains (about 170 of them) were listed as cytomegalovirus-associated. Trimming of TCR beta V- and J-genes showed a link, identified in a later analysis, to a missense DCLRE1C variant.

CDR3 length: 14 residues. Germline CDR1 is SGHAT and CDR2 is FQNNGV. The V end was cut by 7 bases, the J end by 4 bases, with 16 bases between. It was with 60 Vbeta and 13 Jbeta primers that the PCR ran. Profiled with immunoSEQ multiplex PCR; TCRdb holds only in-frame clones, not every one. The sample spans about 130,000 clones; the ten largest clones claim under 1.3%. The sequencing sample was made of PBMCs. The origin of this receptor is a man aged 18-30 years in good health and CMV-seronegative. The rearrangement joins TRBV11-2 to TRBJ1-2, with D hard to call. The CDR3: CASTGGGVGYGYTF. The DNA of the CDR3 is TGTGCCAGCACCGGAGGTGGGGTTGGCTATGGCTACACCTTC.